Listed here are 25 T cell receptor beta chains from one sample, sequenced in a study of T cell responses to AZD1222 COVID-19 vaccine. Clones were sequenced by immunoSEQ multiplex PCR, and TCRdb holds only the in-frame ones, with some missing. In the table there are fewer than 150,000 clones, 88% of which are singletons. The sample consisted of peripheral blood, taken 28 days after the second AZD1222 dose. The receptor set was obtained from an adult who received the AZD1222 COVID-19 vaccine.

DNA of the CDR3: TGTGCCAGCAGCTGGGGACAGGGGGCCACCGGGGAGCTGTTTTTT. This gives the protein CASSWGQGATGELFF. V and J are TRBV11-2 and TRBJ2-2; 12 bases are a match to TRBD1. Germline CDR1 and CDR2: SGHAT and FQNNGV. There are 15 residues in the CDR3. Losses at the gene ends were 4 bases for V and 4 bases for J; bases not matched to a gene: 1.

The genes are TRBV24-1 and TRBJ2-1, with 8 positions matching TRBD1. The CDR3 totals 15 residues. The germline V gene encodes CDR1 KGHDR and CDR2 SFDVKD. Trimming at V came to 2 bases and at J to 7 bases, leaving 6 bases not matched to a gene. The CDR3 reads CATSDSGTGMNEQFF. CDR3 nucleotide sequence: TGTGCCACCAGTGATTCCGGGACAGGTATGAATGAGCAGTTCTTC.

The rearrangement links TRBV9 to TRBJ2-5; 8 bases match TRBD2. Germline trimming cut 3 bases from V and 1 base from J; bases unmatched to any gene: 5. Germline V lookup: CDR1 SGDLS, CDR2 YYNGEE. CDR3 length: 15 amino acids. The CDR3 spells CASSARGGPQETQYF. The CDR3 DNA reads as TGTGCCAGCAGCGCCCGCGGGGGGCCCCAAGAGACCCAGTACTTC. Full variable domain (outside the CDR3, taken from reference TRBV9 and TRBJ2-5): DSGVTQTPKHLITATGQRVTLRCSPRSGDLSVYWYQQSLDQGLQFLIQYYNGEERAKGNILERFSAQQFPDLHSELNLSSLELGDSALYFCASSARGGPQETQYFGPGTRLLVL.

Written as DNA, the CDR3 is TGTGCCAGTAGTACGTCGATTGGGACAGGGGGCATTTCACCCCTCCACTTT. Protein product: CASSTSIGTGGISPLHF. The chain employs TRBV19 and TRBJ1-6, with TRBD1 matching over 12 bases. There are 17 residues in the CDR3. The J segment lost 9 bases and the V segment lost 4 bases, leaving 10 bases of the junction unmatched. Germline V gives CDR1 LNHDA, CDR2 SQIVND (reference sequence). Drawing the rest from reference TRBV19 and TRBJ1-6, the complete variable domain is DGGITQSPKYLFRKEGQNVTLSCEQNLNHDAMYWYRQDPGQGLRLIYYSQIVNDFQKGDIAEGYSVSREKKESFPLTVTSAQKNPTAFYLCASSTSIGTGGISPLHFGNGTRLTVT.

The chain has TRBV7-2 and TRBJ1-1, with TRBD1 matching 11 bases. CDR3 length equals 18 residues. Germline V gene sequence: CDR1 SGHTA, CDR2 FQGNSA. The junction had 10 bases not matched to a gene; V was cut back by 3 bases and J by 1 base. CDR3 sequence reads: CASSFQDRGREANTEAFF. CDR3 coding DNA: TGTGCCAGCAGCTTCCAGGACAGGGGGCGAGAGGCGAACACTGAAGCTTTCTTT.

This clone was observed once. This chain uses TRBV7-2 with TRBJ1-5; TRBD1 matches 8 bases. Germline CDR1 and CDR2: SGHTA and FQGNSA. This CDR3 contains 15 residues. The junction had 4 bases not matched to a gene; V was cut back by 5 bases and J by 1 base. CDR3 sequence reads: CASSPGGASNQPQHF. CDR3 nucleotides: TGTGCCAGCAGCCCAGGGGGCGCGAGCAATCAGCCCCAGCATTTT.

DNA of the CDR3: TGTGCCAGCAGCGTAGGAACCGACAGGGGAAACACTGAAGCTTTCTTT. Amino acids: CASSVGTDRGNTEAFF. The rearrangement uses TRBV9 and TRBJ1-1; 8 positions match TRBD1. The CDR3 runs to 16 residues. After removal of 0 bases from V and 2 bases from J, the junction contained 6 bases not matched to a gene. The germline gives CDR1 SGDLS, CDR2 YYNGEE.

The chain joins TRBV2 to TRBJ2-1; 8 bases line up with TRBD1. This CDR3 has 15 amino acids. The J segment lost 2 bases and the V segment lost 5 bases, leaving 5 bases of the junction unmatched. Germline CDR1 SNHLY, CDR2 FYNNEI. CDR3 residues: CASSIGQGTYNEQFF. In DNA, the CDR3 is TGTGCCAGCAGTATAGGACAGGGTACCTACAATGAGCAGTTCTTC.

This chain connects TRBV15 to TRBJ2-1; D not certain. V lost 1 base and J lost 10, with 8 bases in between. The germline V gene has CDR1 LNHNV and CDR2 YYDKDF (reference sequence). The CDR3 is 12 residues long. The CDR3: CATSRAAREQFF. The CDR3 bases are TGTGCCACCAGCAGAGCGGCACGGGAGCAGTTCTTC. The variable domain in full, completed from reference TRBV15 and TRBJ2-1, reads DAMVIQNPRYQVTQFGKPVTLSCSQTLNHNVMYWYQQKSSQAPKLLFHYYDKDFNNEADTPDNFQSRRPNTSFCFLDIRSPGLGDTAMYLCATSRAAREQFFGPGTRLTVL.

The table lists this clone with a count of one. CDR3 amino acids: CASSPGDRVILFF. CDR3 DNA: TGTGCCAGCAGCCCCGGAGACAGGGTAATACTGTTTTTT. The chain combines TRBV7-2 with TRBJ1-4; 7 nucleotides match TRBD1. The V gene's germline CDR1 is SGHTA and CDR2 FQGNSA. V shed 5 bases and J 13 bases; nucleotides not matched to a gene: 10. This CDR3 comprises 13 residues.

The chain couples TRBV7-2 to TRBJ1-2; 7 positions match TRBD1. The germline V gene encodes CDR1 SGHTA and CDR2 FQGNSA. V was pared by 5 bases and J by 1 base, with 10 bases of the junction left unmatched. CDR3 length: 16 amino acids. The CDR3 nucleotides are TGTGCCAGCAGCCCAACCTTGACAGGGCATAACTATGGCTACACCTTC. Encoded protein: CASSPTLTGHNYGYTF.

The CDR3 nucleotides are TGTGCCAGCAGCTTGGATAGGGGGGACTATGGCTACACCTTC. Translation gives CASSLDRGDYGYTF. The V call is TRBV5-4, the J call TRBJ1-2, with D perhaps TRBD1 (6 bases). The CDR3 sequence is 14 residues long. The germline V and J ends were trimmed by 0 bases and 3 bases, with 9 bases remaining between them. Germline CDR1 is SGHNT and CDR2 is YYREEE (reference sequence).

The gene calls are TRBV7-2 and TRBJ2-1; 9 bases agree with TRBD2. This CDR3 contains 16 residues. Germline V lookup: CDR1 SGHTA, CDR2 FQGNSA. V was clipped by 5 bases and J by 1 base; unmatched bases: 6. The CDR3 DNA reads TGTGCCAGCAGCAGGACTAGCGACTCATCCTACAATGAGCAGTTCTTC. Its translation is CASSRTSDSSYNEQFF.

The chain uses TRBV10-3 and TRBJ1-2, with no clear D. V dropped 3 bases and J dropped 6 bases, with 8 bases sitting between them. Germline CDR1 reads ENHRY; CDR2 reads SYGVKD. The length of the CDR3 is 12 residues. For the CDR3, the DNA is TGTGCCATCAGTGATGATGTAAATGGCTACACCTTC. Protein product: CAISDDVNGYTF.

This clone was seen only a few times. The rearrangement uses TRBV7-9 and TRBJ2-3, with D unresolved. The germline V gene encodes CDR1 SEHNR and CDR2 FQNEAQ (reference sequence). V was clipped by 6 bases and J by 4 bases, with 8 bases between them. The CDR3 is 12 amino acids. CDR3 DNA: TGTGCCAGCAGTAACTCCCCAGATACGCAGTATTTT. It is translated as CASSNSPDTQYF.

The chain couples TRBV4-3 to TRBJ1-2; D is possibly TRBD1 (5 bases). The CDR3 length is 14 residues. V lost 1 base and J lost 7, with 13 bases in between. CDR1 and CDR2 from the germline V gene are LGHNA and YSLEER. CDR3 sequence (DNA): TGCGCCAGCAGCCAAGGCCAAGGGGACTTTGGCTACACCTTC. Translated: CASSQGQGDFGYTF.

The gene calls are TRBV7-8 and TRBJ1-2; the D is unclear. The CDR3 sequence is 12 residues long. V was trimmed by 5 bases and J by 5 bases, leaving 9 bases between them. Germline assignment: CDR1 SGHVS and CDR2 FQNEAQ. For the CDR3, the DNA is TGTGCCAGCAGCCCCAAAGTTTATGGCTACACCTTC. This translates into CASSPKVYGYTF.

The chain recombines TRBV7-9 with TRBJ1-6; 9 bases map to TRBD1. V was pared by 4 bases and J by 10 bases, with 5 bases of the junction left unmatched. Per germline, CDR1 SEHNR and CDR2 FQNEAQ (reference sequence). This CDR3 is built from 14 residues. The CDR3 loop is CASSWTGVGSPLHF. In DNA, the CDR3 is TGTGCCAGCAGCTGGACAGGGGTAGGGTCACCCCTCCACTTT.

The rearrangement joins TRBV28 to TRBJ2-1; the match to TRBD2 covers 7 bases. Germline V gene lookup returns CDR1 MDHEN and CDR2 SYDVKM. CDR3 length: 16 residues. V lost 6 bases to trimming and J lost 10 bases; unmatched junction nucleotides: 18. Here the CDR3 reads CASSSTSSASGEEQFF. CDR3 DNA sequence: TGTGCCAGCAGCTCTACATCCTCCGCTAGCGGTGAGGAGCAGTTCTTC.

CDR3 loop: CASGPGTPLLNEQYF. The CDR3 coding sequence is TGCGCCAGCGGTCCCGGGACTCCACTCCTAAACGAGCAGTACTTC. The gene calls are TRBV5-1 and TRBJ2-7, with D possibly matching TRBD2 (6 bases). Looked up from germline, CDR1 is SGHRS and CDR2 is YFSETQ. The CDR3 totals 15 residues. V dropped 7 bases and J dropped 5 bases, with 22 bases sitting between them.

The rearrangement uses TRBV3-1 (or the pseudogene TRBV3-2) and TRBJ1-5; 11 bases match TRBD1. Germline CDR1 is LGHDT and CDR2 is YNNKEL (reference sequence). CDR3 length equals 16 residues. The junction had 8 bases not matched to a gene; V was cut back by 4 bases and J by 6 bases. The CDR3 is CASSLGGQGVGQPQHF. Written as DNA, the CDR3 is TGTGCCAGCAGCCTCGGGGGACAGGGGGTCGGTCAGCCCCAGCATTTT.

The chain recombines TRBV5-1 with TRBJ2-3; possibly TRBD2 for D (6 bases). Germline V CDR1 and CDR2: SGHRS, YFSETQ. V dropped 3 bases and J dropped 2 bases, with 16 bases sitting between them. This CDR3 comprises 16 residues. CDR3: CASSSTTRTITDTQYF. The CDR3 DNA is TGCGCCAGCAGCTCAACGACTAGGACCATCACAGATACGCAGTATTTT.

This clone is a singleton in its sample. The J gene is TRBJ1-2, the V gene TRBV5-6, with D uncertain. The CDR3 covers 14 residues. Trimming left V 0 bases short and J 6 bases short, with 12 bases between. CDR1 is SGHDT, CDR2 YYEEEE, per germline. The CDR3 sequence is CASSLAGTGNGYTF. In DNA form, the CDR3 reads TGTGCCAGCAGCTTGGCCGGAACGGGTAATGGCTACACCTTC.

The J gene is TRBJ2-3, the V gene TRBV5-8; 7 nucleotides line up with TRBD2. Germline trimming cut 0 bases from V and 7 bases from J; bases unmatched to any gene: 2. CDR3 length equals 13 residues. Germline V gene data show CDR1 as SGHTS and CDR2 as YDEGEE. The DNA of the CDR3 is TGTGCCAGCAGCTTGGAGCGGGGTAATACGCAGTATTTT. Its translation is CASSLERGNTQYF.

The J gene is TRBJ1-6, the V gene TRBV7-8, with a weak D call TRBD1 (5 bases). The CDR3 has 15 residues. Per germline, CDR1 SGHVS and CDR2 FQNEAQ. Trimming pared 0 bases from V and 13 bases from J, leaving 16 bases between. DNA for the CDR3: TGTGCCAGCAGCTTAGCTTCCACAGGCAGTCCGCCCCTCCACTTT. This gives the protein CASSLASTGSPPLHF.